Listed below are T cell receptor beta chains from one sample, sequenced in a study of patients and donors after allogeneic stem cell transplantation. A single record per CDR3 protein comes from TCRdb applying MiXCR to the RT-PCR reads. The sample consists of over 200,000 distinct CDR3 sequences, roughly 38% of them appearing once. The specimen was blood, either unsorted or a sorted T cell fraction (not recorded which). The source is a human donor who was either an allogeneic HSCT recipient or a stem cell or donor lymphocyte infusion donor (not recorded which). It is not recorded whose cells these are; they may come from a transplant donor. Each CDR3 is given with its conserved first and last residue. The order of the fields is D gene, J gene, V gene, clone size, CDR3 DNA, CDR3 protein. D genes are given only for firm matches. Rows give clone size only sometimes, using once, few, many, or a class for an expanded clone.

TRBD1 | TRBJ2-1 | TRBV27 | many | TGTGCCAGCAGTTCATGGACAGGGGGCCATGAGCAGTTCTTC | CASSSWTGGHEQFF
TRBD2 | TRBJ2-3 | TRBV20-1 | few | TGCAGTGCTAGTTCGGGGGGGCCCACAGATACGCAGTATTTT | CSASSGGPTDTQYF
TRBD2 | TRBJ2-1 | TRBV4-3 | few | TGCGCCAGCAGCCCTCGACTAGCGGGGGGGCTCAATGAGCAGTTCTTC | CASSPRLAGGLNEQFF
TRBD1 | TRBJ1-1 | TRBV12-3/TRBV12-4 | few | TGTGCCAGCAGTAGGGACAGGGTTACAAACACTGAAGCTTTCTTT | CASSRDRVTNTEAFF
NA | TRBJ1-6 | TRBV14 | NA | TGTGCCAGCAGCCAAGTGGGGGGTATCTCACCCCTCCACTTT | CASSQVGGISPLHF
TRBD1 | TRBJ1-1 | TRBV7-9 | NA | TGTGCCAGCAGCTCCAGGACAGGTCTGAACACTGAAGCTTTCTTT | CASSSRTGLNTEAFF
NA | TRBJ1-3 | TRBV7-6 | NA | TGTGCCAGCAGCTTCCTTCAAAGGCAGACTATCTCTGGAAACACCATATATTTT | CASSFLQRQTISGNTIYF
NA | TRBJ1-5 | TRBV12-3/TRBV12-4 | few | TGTGCCAGCAGACGACCGGGGGGGAATCAGCCCCAGCATTTT | CASRRPGGNQPQHF
NA | TRBJ2-7 | TRBV6-2/TRBV6-3 | NA | TGTGCCAGCAGAGTGGGACACGAAAGGTTCTACGAGCAGTACTTC | CASRVGHERFYEQYF
TRBD2 | TRBJ2-3 | TRBV18 | NA | TGTGCCAGCTCACTACTAGCGGGGAGCACAGATACGCAGTATTTT | CASSLLAGSTDTQYF
TRBD1 | TRBJ2-7 | TRBV12-3/TRBV12-4 | NA | TGTGCCAGCAGCCAGACAGGGATCATCTACGAGCAGTACTTC | CASSQTGIIYEQYF
TRBD1 | TRBJ2-2 | TRBV6-1 | NA | TGTGCCAGCAGTGAACGCAGGGGGCTGAACACCGGGGAGCTGTTTTTT | CASSERRGLNTGELFF
NA | TRBJ1-1 | TRBV25-1 | few | TGTGCCAGCAGCCTAGGAGCACGTTTGGGCACTGAAGCTTTCTTT | CASSLGARLGTEAFF
NA | TRBJ1-5 | TRBV12-3/TRBV12-4 | many | TGTGCCAGCAGCCTCTTCGCGCATCCCCTTAGCAATCAGCCCCAGCATTTT | CASSLFAHPLSNQPQHF
NA | TRBJ2-2 | TRBV6-4 | NA | TGTGCCAGCAGACTAGCACGGCTGTTTTTT | CASRLARLFF
NA | TRBJ1-2 | TRBV28 | NA | TGTGCCAGGGGGAAGGGACGGTATGGCTACACCTTC | CARGKGRYGYTF
NA | TRBJ1-3 | TRBV10-3 | NA | TGTGCCATCAGTGATTCAGGGACCCGCTCTGGAAACACCATATATTTT | CAISDSGTRSGNTIYF
TRBD1 | TRBJ1-2 | TRBV2 | NA | TGTGCCAGCAGTCTCCTCGGGACAGGGCAAAAGAACTATGGCTACACCTTC | CASSLLGTGQKNYGYTF
TRBD1 | TRBJ2-7 | TRBV15 | NA | TGTGCCACCGAGAGACCGGGACAGGGAATCTACGAGCAGTACTTC | CATERPGQGIYEQYF
NA | TRBJ1-6 | TRBV5-1 | few | TGCGCCAGCAGCTCTAGCATGAATTCACCCCTCCACTTT | CASSSSMNSPLHF
NA | TRBJ2-7 | TRBV12-3/TRBV12-4 | NA | TGTGCCAGCAGTAGGGACGGCTACGAGCAGTACTTC | CASSRDGYEQYF
NA | TRBJ1-4 | TRBV29-1 | NA | TGCAGCGTTGAAGGACATGAAAAACTGTTTTTT | CSVEGHEKLFF
TRBD1 | TRBJ1-4 | TRBV10-3 | few | TGTGCCGTATCCGGGACAGGGGCCGAAAAACTGTTTTTT | CAVSGTGAEKLFF
NA | TRBJ2-5 | TRBV6-6 | NA | TGTGCCAGCACCCCCCCCGGGGGGCCCCAAGAGACCCAGTACTTC | CASTPPGGPQETQYF
NA | TRBJ1-1 | TRBV5-1 | few | TGCGCCAGCAGCCCCCGTCCGGAAACTGAAGCTTTCTTT | CASSPRPETEAFF
NA | TRBJ2-5 | TRBV6-6 | few | TGTGCCAGCAGTTACCCAGGGAAGGGGCAAGAGACCCAGTACTTC | CASSYPGKGQETQYF
TRBD1 | TRBJ2-2 | TRBV29-1 | few | TGCAGCGTCGAGACAGGGGAGAACACCGGGGAGCTGTTTTTT | CSVETGENTGELFF
NA | TRBJ1-1 | TRBV19 | NA | TGTGCCAGTAGTATCAGGTTGAACACTGAAGCTTTCTTT | CASSIRLNTEAFF
NA | TRBJ1-1 | TRBV11-2 | NA | TGTGCCAGCAGCCCTCCGGGACATTCGAACACTGAAGCTTTCTTT | CASSPPGHSNTEAFF
TRBD1 | TRBJ1-4 | TRBV25-1 | NA | TGTGCCAGCAGTTTGCAGGGGGATGAAAAACTGTTTTTT | CASSLQGDEKLFF
NA | TRBJ1-2 | TRBV12-3/TRBV12-4 | NA | TGTGCCAGCAGTCGGGCTGGGAAATGGGGCTATGGCTACACCTTC | CASSRAGKWGYGYTF
NA | TRBJ2-4 | TRBV27 | NA | TGTGCCAGCAGTATTCCGGTGAAGTTCCTGTCCATTCCCTTAGCCAAAAACATTCAGTACTTC | CASSIPVKFLSIPLAKNIQYF
TRBD2 | TRBJ2-7 | TRBV18 | NA | TGTGCCAGCTCACCACGCGGGGGGGACTACGAGCAGTACTTC | CASSPRGGDYEQYF
TRBD1 | TRBJ1-4 | TRBV5-1 | NA | TGCGCCAGCAGCTTGACAGGGGAGTTACGGGAAAAACTGTTTTTT | CASSLTGELREKLFF
NA | TRBJ1-2 | TRBV12-3/TRBV12-4 | NA | TGTGCCAGCAGGACCGGGGGTTATTATGGCTACACCTTC | CASRTGGYYGYTF
NA | TRBJ1-5 | TRBV6-6 | NA | TGTGCCAGCAGTCGACCTGGCGGTCAGCCCCAGCATTTT | CASSRPGGQPQHF
NA | TRBJ2-7 | TRBV5-1 | NA | TGCGCCAGCAGCCTATGGACAGCCGGCGGCGAGCAGTACTTC | CASSLWTAGGEQYF
TRBD1 | TRBJ1-1 | TRBV5-1 | once | TGCGCCAGCAGGTCGACAGGGAACACTGAAGTTTTCTTT | CASRSTGNTEVFF